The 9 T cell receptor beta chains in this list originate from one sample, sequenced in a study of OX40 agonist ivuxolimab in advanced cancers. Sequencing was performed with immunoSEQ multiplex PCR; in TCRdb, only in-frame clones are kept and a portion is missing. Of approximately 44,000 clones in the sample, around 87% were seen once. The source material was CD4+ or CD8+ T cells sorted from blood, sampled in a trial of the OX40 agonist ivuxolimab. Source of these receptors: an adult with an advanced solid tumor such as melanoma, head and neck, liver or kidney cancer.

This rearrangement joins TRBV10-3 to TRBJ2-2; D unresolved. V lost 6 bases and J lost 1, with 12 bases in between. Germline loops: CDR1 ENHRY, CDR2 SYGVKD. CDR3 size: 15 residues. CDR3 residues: CAISRIAVNTGELFF. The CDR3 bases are TGTGCCATCAGCCGGATCGCCGTGAACACCGGGGAGCTGTTTTTT.

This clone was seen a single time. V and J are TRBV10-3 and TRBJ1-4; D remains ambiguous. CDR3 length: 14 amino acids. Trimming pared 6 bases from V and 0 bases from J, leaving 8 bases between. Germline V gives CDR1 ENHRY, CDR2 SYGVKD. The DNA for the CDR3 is TGTGCCATCAGCCCCTTTGCAACTAATGAAAAACTGTTTTTT. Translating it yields CAISPFATNEKLFF.

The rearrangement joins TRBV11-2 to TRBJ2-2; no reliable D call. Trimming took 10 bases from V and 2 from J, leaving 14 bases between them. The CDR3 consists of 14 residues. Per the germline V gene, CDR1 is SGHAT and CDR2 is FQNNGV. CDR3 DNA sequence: TGTGCCACCAACCCTGACTCAAACACCGGGGAGCTGTTTTTT. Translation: CATNPDSNTGELFF.

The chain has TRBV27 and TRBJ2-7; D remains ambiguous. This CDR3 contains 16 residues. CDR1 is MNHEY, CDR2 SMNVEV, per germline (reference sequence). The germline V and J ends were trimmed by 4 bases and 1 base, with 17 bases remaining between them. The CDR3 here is CASSSLSHSPSYEQYF. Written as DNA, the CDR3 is TGTGCCAGCAGTTCCCTATCCCATAGTCCGTCCTACGAGCAGTACTTC.

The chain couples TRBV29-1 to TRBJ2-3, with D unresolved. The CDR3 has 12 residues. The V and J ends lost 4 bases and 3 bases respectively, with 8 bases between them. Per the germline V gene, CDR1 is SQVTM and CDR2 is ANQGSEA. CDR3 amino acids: CSVGERTDTQYF. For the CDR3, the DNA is TGCAGCGTTGGTGAGCGTACAGATACGCAGTATTTT.

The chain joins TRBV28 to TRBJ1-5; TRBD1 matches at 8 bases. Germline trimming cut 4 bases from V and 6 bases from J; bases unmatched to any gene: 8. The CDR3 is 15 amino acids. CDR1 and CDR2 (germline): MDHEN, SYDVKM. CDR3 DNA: TGTGCCAGCAGTTCGACCTGGACAGGGTCTCAGCCCCAGCATTTT. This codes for CASSSTWTGSQPQHF.

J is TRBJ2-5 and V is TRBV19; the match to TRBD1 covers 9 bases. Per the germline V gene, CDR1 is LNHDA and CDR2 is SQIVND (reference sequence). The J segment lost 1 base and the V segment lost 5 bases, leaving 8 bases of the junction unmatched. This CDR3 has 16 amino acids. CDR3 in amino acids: CASSWRTGVLQETQYF. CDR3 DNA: TGTGCCAGTAGTTGGAGGACAGGGGTGCTCCAAGAGACCCAGTACTTC.

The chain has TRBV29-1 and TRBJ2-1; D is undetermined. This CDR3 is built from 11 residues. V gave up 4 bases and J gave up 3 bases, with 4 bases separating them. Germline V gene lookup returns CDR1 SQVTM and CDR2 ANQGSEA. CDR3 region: CSVGHYNEQFF. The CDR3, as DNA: TGCAGCGTTGGACACTACAATGAGCAGTTCTTC.

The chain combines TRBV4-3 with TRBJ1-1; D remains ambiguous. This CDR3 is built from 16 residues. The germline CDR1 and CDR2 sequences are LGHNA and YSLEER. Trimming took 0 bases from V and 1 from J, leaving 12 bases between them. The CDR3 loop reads CASSQEAGNRNTEAFF. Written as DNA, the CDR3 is TGCGCCAGCAGCCAAGAGGCGGGAAACAGGAACACTGAAGCTTTCTTT.